The table lists the clone carrying this T cell receptor (beta chain) with a few counts. This record belongs to a study of T-cell reconstitution after alpha-beta-depleted transplantation in children. Unique molecular identifiers were used to barcode this TCRbeta library. MiXCR, run by TCRdb on the PCR reads, gives a single entry per CDR3 protein. The sample has under 450,000 distinct CDR3 sequences; 13% are singletons. The source was PBMCs, collected from the stem cell graft. This receptor was taken from a human donor who donated a stem cell graft to a child with Fanconi anemia.

The CDR3 here is CASSARDLPEAFF. CDR3 coding DNA: TGTGCCAGCAGCGCCCGGGACTTGCCTGAAGCTTTCTTT. The chain joins TRBV7-9 to TRBJ1-1, with D maybe TRBD1 (5 bases). V lost 5 bases to trimming and J lost 6 bases, with 13 bases between them. CDR3 size: 13 residues. Germline CDR1 and CDR2: SEHNR and FQNEAQ (reference sequence). Together with reference TRBV7-9 and TRBJ1-1, the CDR3 gives the full variable domain: DTGVSQNPRHKITKRGQNVTFRCDPISEHNRLYWYRQTLGQGPEFLTYFQNEAQLEKSRLLSDRFSAERPKGSFSTLEIQRTEQGDSAMYLCASSARDLPEAFFGQGTRLTVV.